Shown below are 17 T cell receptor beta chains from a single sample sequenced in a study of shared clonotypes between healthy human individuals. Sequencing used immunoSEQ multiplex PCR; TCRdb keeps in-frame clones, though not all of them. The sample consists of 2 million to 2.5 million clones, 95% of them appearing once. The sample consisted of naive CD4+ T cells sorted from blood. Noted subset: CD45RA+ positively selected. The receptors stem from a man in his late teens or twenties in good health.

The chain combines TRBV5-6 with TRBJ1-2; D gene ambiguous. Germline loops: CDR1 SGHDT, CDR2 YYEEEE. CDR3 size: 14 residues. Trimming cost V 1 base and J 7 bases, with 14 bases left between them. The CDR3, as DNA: TGTGCCAGCAGCTTGAGACGACAAGTTCCTGGCTACACCTTC. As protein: CASSLRRQVPGYTF.

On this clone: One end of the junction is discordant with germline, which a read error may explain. The CDR3 spells CASSYSHSPFQEPQYF. CDR3 DNA sequence: TGTGCCAGCAGTTACTCGCACAGTCCTTTCCAAGAGCCCCAGTACTTC. J is TRBJ2-5 and V is TRBV6-5; D is uncertain. Germline V gene data show CDR1 as MNHEY and CDR2 as SVGAGI. This CDR3 is 16 amino acids long.

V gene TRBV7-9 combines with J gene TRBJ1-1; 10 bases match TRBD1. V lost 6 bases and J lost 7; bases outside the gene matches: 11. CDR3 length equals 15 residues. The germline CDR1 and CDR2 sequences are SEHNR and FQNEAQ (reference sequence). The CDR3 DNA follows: TGTGCCAGCAGGTCCGGGACAGGGGTCTTGAATGAAGCTTTCTTT. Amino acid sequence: CASRSGTGVLNEAFF. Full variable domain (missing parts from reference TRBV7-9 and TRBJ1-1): DTGVSQNPRHKITKRGQNVTFRCDPISEHNRLYWYRQTLGQGPEFLTYFQNEAQLEKSRLLSDRFSAERPKGSFSTLEIQRTEQGDSAMYLCASRSGTGVLNEAFFGQGTRLTVV.

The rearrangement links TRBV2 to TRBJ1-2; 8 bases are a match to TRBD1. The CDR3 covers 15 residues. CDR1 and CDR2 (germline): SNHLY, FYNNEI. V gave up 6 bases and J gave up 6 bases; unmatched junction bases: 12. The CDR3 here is CASSEWTGRLDGYTF. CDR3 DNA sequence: TGTGCCAGCAGCGAATGGACAGGGCGCCTTGATGGCTACACCTTC.

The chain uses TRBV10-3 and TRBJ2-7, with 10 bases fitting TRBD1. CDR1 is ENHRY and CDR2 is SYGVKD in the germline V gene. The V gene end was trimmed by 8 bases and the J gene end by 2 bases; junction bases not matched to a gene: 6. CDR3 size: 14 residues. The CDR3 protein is CAIGGDRGPYEQYF. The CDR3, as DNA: TGTGCCATCGGGGGGGACAGGGGCCCCTACGAGCAGTACTTC.

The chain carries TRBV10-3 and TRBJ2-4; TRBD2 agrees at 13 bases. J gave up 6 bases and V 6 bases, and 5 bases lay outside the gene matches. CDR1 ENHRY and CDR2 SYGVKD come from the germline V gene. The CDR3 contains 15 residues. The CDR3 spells CAISNRTSGGNIQYF. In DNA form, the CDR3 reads TGTGCCATCAGCAATCGGACTAGCGGGGGAAACATTCAGTACTTC.

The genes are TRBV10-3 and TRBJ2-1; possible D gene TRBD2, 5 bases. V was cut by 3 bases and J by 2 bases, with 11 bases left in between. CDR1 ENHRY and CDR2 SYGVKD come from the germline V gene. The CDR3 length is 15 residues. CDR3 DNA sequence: TGTGCCATCAGTGACCCACTAGTCCCCTACAATGAGCAGTTCTTC. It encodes CAISDPLVPYNEQFF.

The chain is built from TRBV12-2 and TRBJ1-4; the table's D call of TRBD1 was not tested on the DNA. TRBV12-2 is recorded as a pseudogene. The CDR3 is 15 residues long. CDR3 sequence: CASRLGPGGDEKLFF. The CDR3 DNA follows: TGTGCAAGTCGCTTAGGCCCAGGGGGCGATGAAAAACTGTTTTTT.

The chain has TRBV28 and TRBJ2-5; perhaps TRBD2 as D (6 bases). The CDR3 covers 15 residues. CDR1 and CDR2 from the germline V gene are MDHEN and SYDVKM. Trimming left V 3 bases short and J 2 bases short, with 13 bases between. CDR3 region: CASSFTPGGQETQYF. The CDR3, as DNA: TGTGCCAGCAGTTTTACCCCCGGGGGACAAGAGACCCAGTACTTC.

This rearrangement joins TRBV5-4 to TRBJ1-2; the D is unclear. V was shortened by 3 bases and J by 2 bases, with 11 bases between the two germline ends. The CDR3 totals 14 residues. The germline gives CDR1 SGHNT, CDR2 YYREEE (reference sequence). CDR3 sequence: CASSSGGGNYGYTF. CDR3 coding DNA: TGTGCCAGCAGCTCCGGTGGAGGAAACTATGGCTACACCTTC.

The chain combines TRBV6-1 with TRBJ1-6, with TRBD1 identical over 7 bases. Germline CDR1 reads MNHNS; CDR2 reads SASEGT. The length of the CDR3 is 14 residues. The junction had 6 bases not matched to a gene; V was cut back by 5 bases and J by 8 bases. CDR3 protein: CASSSGTDYSPLHF. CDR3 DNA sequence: TGTGCCAGCAGTTCCGGGACAGATTATTCACCCCTCCACTTT.

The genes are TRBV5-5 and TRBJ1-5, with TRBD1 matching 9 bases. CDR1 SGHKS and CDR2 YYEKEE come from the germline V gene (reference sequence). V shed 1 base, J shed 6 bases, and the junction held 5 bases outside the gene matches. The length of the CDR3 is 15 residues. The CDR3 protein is CASSLSGQGSQPQHF. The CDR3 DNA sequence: TGTGCCAGCAGCTTGAGTGGACAGGGGAGTCAGCCCCAGCATTTT.

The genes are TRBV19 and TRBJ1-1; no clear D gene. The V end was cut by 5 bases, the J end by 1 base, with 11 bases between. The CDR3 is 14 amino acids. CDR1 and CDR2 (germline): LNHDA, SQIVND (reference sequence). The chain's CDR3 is CASSVRWENTEAFF. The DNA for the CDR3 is TGTGCCAGTAGTGTTAGGTGGGAGAACACTGAAGCTTTCTTT.

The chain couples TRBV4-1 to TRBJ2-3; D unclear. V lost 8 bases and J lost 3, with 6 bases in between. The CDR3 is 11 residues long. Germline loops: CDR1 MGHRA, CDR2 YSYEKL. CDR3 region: CASGVTDTQYF. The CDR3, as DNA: TGCGCCAGCGGGGTGACAGATACGCAGTATTTT.

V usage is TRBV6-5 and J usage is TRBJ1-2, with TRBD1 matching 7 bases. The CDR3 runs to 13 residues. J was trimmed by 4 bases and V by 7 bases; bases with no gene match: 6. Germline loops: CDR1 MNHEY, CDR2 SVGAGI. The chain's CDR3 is CASKRQGPYGYTF. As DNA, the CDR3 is TGTGCCAGCAAACGACAGGGACCCTATGGCTACACCTTC.

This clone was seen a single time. DNA of the CDR3: TGCGCCAGCAGCGGGACGGTCCAAGAGACCCAGTACTTC. It yields the protein CASSGTVQETQYF. The V and J genes are TRBV10-2 and TRBJ2-5; D may correspond to TRBD1 or TRBD2 (5 bases each). Germline values: CDR1 WSHSY, CDR2 SAAADI. CDR3 length: 13 residues. Trimming removed 6 bases at V and 1 base at J, with 9 bases between.

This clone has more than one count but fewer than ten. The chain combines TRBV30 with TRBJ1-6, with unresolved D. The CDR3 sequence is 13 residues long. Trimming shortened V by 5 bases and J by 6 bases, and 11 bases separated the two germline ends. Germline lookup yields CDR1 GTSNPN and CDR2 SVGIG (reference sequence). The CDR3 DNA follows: TGTGCCTGGGGGAGGCAGGTTAATTCACCCCTCCACTTT. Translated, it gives CAWGRQVNSPLHF. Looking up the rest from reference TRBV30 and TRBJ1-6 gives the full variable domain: SQTIHQWPATLVQPVGSPLSLECTVEGTSNPNLYWYRQAAGRGLQLLFYSVGIGQISSEVPQNLSASRPQDRQFILSSKKLLLSDSGFYLCAWGRQVNSPLHFGNGTRLTVT.